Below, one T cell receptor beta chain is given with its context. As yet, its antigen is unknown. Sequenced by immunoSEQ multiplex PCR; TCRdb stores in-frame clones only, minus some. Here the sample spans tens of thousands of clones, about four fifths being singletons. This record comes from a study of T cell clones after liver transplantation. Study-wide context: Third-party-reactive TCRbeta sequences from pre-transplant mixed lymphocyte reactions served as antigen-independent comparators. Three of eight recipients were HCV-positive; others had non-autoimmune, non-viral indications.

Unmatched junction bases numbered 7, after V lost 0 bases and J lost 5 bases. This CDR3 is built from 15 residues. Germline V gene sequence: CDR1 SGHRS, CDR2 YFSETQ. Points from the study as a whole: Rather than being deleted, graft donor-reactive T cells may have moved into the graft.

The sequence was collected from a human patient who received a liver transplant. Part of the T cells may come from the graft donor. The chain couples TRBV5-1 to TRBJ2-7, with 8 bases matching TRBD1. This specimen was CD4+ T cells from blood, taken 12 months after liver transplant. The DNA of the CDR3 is TGCGCCAGCAGCTTGGCCGGACAGGGATATGACGAGCAGTACTTC. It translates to CASSLAGQGYDEQYF.